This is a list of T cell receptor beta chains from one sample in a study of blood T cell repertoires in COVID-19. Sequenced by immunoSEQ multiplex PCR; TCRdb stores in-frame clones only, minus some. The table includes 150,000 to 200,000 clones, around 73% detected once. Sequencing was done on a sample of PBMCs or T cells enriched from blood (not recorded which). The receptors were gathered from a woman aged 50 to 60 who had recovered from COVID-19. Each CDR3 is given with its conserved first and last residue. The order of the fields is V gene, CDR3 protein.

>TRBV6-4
CASSSGEAFF
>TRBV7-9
CASSPGSGQNYNEQFF
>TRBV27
CASSLSTGGQGRQTQYF
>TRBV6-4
CASSSEAGSYGYTF
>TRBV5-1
CASSLWDTHNEQFF
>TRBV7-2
CASSLLQGIGNQPQHF
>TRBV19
CASSTWVGLADQETQYF
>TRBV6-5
CASRLGLAGNYEQYF
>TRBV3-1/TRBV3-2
CASSQRPGLAAEQFF
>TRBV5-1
CASSSGGGADTQYF
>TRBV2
CASRGTGNQPQHF
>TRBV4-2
CASSPTYSGNTDTQYF
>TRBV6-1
CASSDRTPDPYNEQFF
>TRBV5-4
CASSFGTSGIYEQYF
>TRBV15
CATGTTREGTGELFF
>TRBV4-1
CASSPISGLAGDNEQFF
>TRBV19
CASSIGLSNEQFF
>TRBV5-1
CASSSTGGRDTQYF